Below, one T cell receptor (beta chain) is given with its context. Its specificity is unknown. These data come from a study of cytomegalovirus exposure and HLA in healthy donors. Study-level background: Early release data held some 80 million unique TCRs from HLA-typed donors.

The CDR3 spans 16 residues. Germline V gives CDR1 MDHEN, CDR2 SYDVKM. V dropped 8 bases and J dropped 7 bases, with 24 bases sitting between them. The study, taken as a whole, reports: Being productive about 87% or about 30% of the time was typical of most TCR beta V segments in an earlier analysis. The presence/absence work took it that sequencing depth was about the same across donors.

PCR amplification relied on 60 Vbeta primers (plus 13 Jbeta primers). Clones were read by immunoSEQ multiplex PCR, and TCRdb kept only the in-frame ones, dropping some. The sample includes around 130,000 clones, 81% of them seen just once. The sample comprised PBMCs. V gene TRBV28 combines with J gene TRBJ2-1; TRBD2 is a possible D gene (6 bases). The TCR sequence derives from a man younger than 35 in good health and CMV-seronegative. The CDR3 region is CASGGFIPSRGNEQFF. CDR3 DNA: TGTGCCAGCGGGGGGTTTATTCCGTCGAGGGGAAATGAGCAGTTCTTC.